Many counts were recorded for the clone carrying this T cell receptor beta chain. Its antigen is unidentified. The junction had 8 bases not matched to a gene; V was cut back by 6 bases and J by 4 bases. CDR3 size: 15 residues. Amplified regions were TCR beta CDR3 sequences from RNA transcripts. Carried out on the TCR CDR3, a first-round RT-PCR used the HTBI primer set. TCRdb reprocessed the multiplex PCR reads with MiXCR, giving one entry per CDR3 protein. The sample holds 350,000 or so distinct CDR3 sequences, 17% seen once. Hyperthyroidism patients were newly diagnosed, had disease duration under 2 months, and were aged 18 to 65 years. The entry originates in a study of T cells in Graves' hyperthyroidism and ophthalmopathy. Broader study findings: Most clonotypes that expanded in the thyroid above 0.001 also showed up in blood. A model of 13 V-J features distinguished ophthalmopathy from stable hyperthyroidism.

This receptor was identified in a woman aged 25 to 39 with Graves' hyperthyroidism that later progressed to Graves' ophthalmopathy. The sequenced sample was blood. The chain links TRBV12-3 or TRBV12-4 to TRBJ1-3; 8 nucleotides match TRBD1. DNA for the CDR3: TGTGCCAGCAGATATGACAGGGGAGAAGGAAACACCATATATTTT. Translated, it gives CASRYDRGEGNTIYF.